This T cell receptor (beta chain) was observed in a study of cytomegalovirus exposure and HLA in healthy donors. The study's findings and limits: TCR beta V- and J-gene trimming, according to a later analysis, was linked to a missense DCLRE1C variant. Clonal expansion, a later analysis showed, was greater in HLA-associated TCR beta chains than in equally common others.

Each donor was nominally healthy when sampled (though unrecorded immune exposures were likely). Germline V lookup: CDR1 SGDLS, CDR2 YYNGEE. CDR3 size: 15 residues. V lost 7 bases and J lost 6; bases outside the gene matches: 13. PCR used 60 Vbeta primers and 13 Jbeta primers. Here immunoSEQ multiplex PCR was the method, and the copy in TCRdb shows in-frame clones only, minus some. This sample has about 80,000 clones, with roughly three quarters found just once. Details on this clone: Its antigen is undetermined.

Sequencing used PBMCs. V gene TRBV9 combines with J gene TRBJ2-1; TRBD2 matches at 7 bases. This sequence was found in a middle-aged woman in good health and CMV-seropositive. The CDR3 region is CASGTTSLRSNEQFF. The CDR3 DNA sequence: TGTGCCAGCGGCACGACTAGCCTGAGGAGCAATGAGCAGTTCTTC.